Listed below are T cell receptor beta chains from one sample, sequenced in a study of blood T cell repertoires in COVID-19. Sequencing used immunoSEQ multiplex PCR; TCRdb keeps in-frame clones, though not all of them. The sample carries some 100,000 clones, 88% recorded once. Material for sequencing was peripheral blood. These receptor sequences come from an elderly woman with active COVID-19. Each CDR3 is given with its conserved first and last residue. D genes are given only for firm matches. The listing skips clone size in some rows; elsewhere it reads once, few, many or a size class.

-	TRBV5-1	TRBJ2-5	-	TGCGCCAGCAGCTTGAATCCCCCCGAGGAGACCCAGTACTTC	CASSLNPPEETQYF
-	TRBV21-1	TRBJ2-5	-	TGTGCCAGCAGCAAAGCTGCGGAGACCCAGTACTTC	CASSKAAETQYF
once	TRBV27	TRBJ2-7	-	TGTGCCAGCCCATTGGGCATCGAACCTTCCTACGAGCAGTACTTC	CASPLGIEPSYEQYF
-	TRBV19	TRBJ2-3	TRBD2	TGTGCCAGTAGGGGACTAGCGGGAGCAACTGATACGCAGTATTTT	CASRGLAGATDTQYF
-	TRBV19	TRBJ1-1	-	TGTGCCAGTAGTATACTCGGGATGAACACTGAAGCTTTCTTT	CASSILGMNTEAFF
-	TRBV19	TRBJ2-1	TRBD2	TGTGCCAGTAGTATCGAACTCTTGACAACCGGGGGGAATGAGCAGTTCTTC	CASSIELLTTGGNEQFF
-	TRBV7-3	TRBJ2-1	-	TGTGCCAGCAGCTCGACCGGGCAGGGAAGTATGTTCTTC	CASSSTGQGSMFF
-	TRBV7-3	TRBJ1-1	-	TGTGCCAGCAGCCTATTTTTGAACACTGAAGCTTTCTTT	CASSLFLNTEAFF
-	TRBV5-6	TRBJ1-1	-	TGTGCCAGCAGCTGGAGAGTTGGTGTCACCATGAACACTGAAGCTTTCTTT	CASSWRVGVTMNTEAFF
-	TRBV30	TRBJ1-5	TRBD1	TGTGCCTGGCCCCCGGACAGGGATAGCAATCAGCCCCAGCATTTT	CAWPPDRDSNQPQHF
-	TRBV4-3	TRBJ1-3	-	TGCGCCAGCAGCCAAGACCCAGGCTCTGGAAACACCATATATTTT	CASSQDPGSGNTIYF
-	TRBV5-4	TRBJ2-3	TRBD2	TGTGCCAGCAGCTTGAGCGCGGGAGCTACAGATACGCAGTATTTT	CASSLSAGATDTQYF
-	TRBV5-1	TRBJ2-5	-	TGCGCCAGCAGCTTACAGCGGCAGTACCAAGAGACCCAGTACTTC	CASSLQRQYQETQYF
-	TRBV5-1	TRBJ1-3	-	TGCGCCAGCAGCTTGCGACCGCGGTCCTCTTCTGGAAACACCATATATTTT	CASSLRPRSSSGNTIYF
-	TRBV30	TRBJ2-1	-	TGTGCCTGGGGGCGGGGATTCCACAATGAGCAGTTCTTC	CAWGRGFHNEQFF
-	TRBV19	TRBJ2-1	TRBD1	TGTGCCAGTAGTATGCCGGGACAGGGGGCCCAAGAGCAGTTCTTC	CASSMPGQGAQEQFF
-	TRBV7-2	TRBJ2-1	TRBD2	TGTGCCAGCAGCCGGGGACTAGCGGTTTACAATGAGCAGTTCTTC	CASSRGLAVYNEQFF
few	TRBV28	TRBJ1-1	-	TGTGCCAGCAGTTTATTCGTGAATCAGGCCAGAAACACTGAAGCTTTCTTT	CASSLFVNQARNTEAFF
-	TRBV29-1	TRBJ2-5	TRBD1	TGCAGCGTCGCTGGACAGGGGGTGTACCAAGAGACCCAGTACTTC	CSVAGQGVYQETQYF
-	TRBV27	TRBJ2-1	TRBD2	TGTGCCAGCTCCTTGGGTCTAGCGGGAGGGGTCGATGAGCAGTTCTTC	CASSLGLAGGVDEQFF
-	TRBV11-1	TRBJ2-1	TRBD2	TGTGCCAGCAGCTTACAGGCGGGAGGGTCCTACAATGAGCAGTTCTTC	CASSLQAGGSYNEQFF
-	TRBV6-6	TRBJ2-7	-	TGTGCCAGCAGCTCCCCGGGAAGGGCCTACGAGCAGTACTTC	CASSSPGRAYEQYF
-	TRBV14	TRBJ2-1	TRBD2	TGTGCCAGCAGCCAAGATTTTCGCGGGACTAATAGCCCCGATGAGCAGTTCTTC	CASSQDFRGTNSPDEQFF
-	TRBV18	TRBJ1-1	-	TGTGCCAGCTCACCGTTGTTCCAGGGGAACACTGAAGCTTTCTTT	CASSPLFQGNTEAFF
-	TRBV10-3	TRBJ2-7	TRBD2	TGTGCCATCAGTGAGGGACTAGCGGGATACGAGCAGTACTTC	CAISEGLAGYEQYF
-	TRBV28	TRBJ1-4	TRBD1	TGTGCCAGCCGCGGACAGGGAGAAGGGGAAAAACTGTTTTTT	CASRGQGEGEKLFF
-	TRBV7-6	TRBJ2-7	-	TGTGCCAGCAGCTCTCCTTTGGGGGCGACGTACGAGCAGTACTTC	CASSSPLGATYEQYF
-	TRBV28	TRBJ2-6	TRBD2	TGTGCCAGCAGTCCGACTAGCGGGAGGAGCTCTGGGGCCAACGTCCTGACTTTC	CASSPTSGRSSGANVLTF
-	TRBV28	TRBJ2-7	TRBD2	TGTGCCAGCAGTTTAACTAGCGGGACGGGGCGCGAGCAGTACTTC	CASSLTSGTGREQYF
few	TRBV5-6	TRBJ1-3	-	TGTGCCAGCAGCTTGGGAGGGTTCGGAAACACCATATATTTT	CASSLGGFGNTIYF
few	TRBV27	TRBJ1-6	TRBD1	TGTGCCAGCAGTTTACGGACAGGTTCACCCCTCCACTTT	CASSLRTGSPLHF
-	TRBV7-2	TRBJ1-2	-	TGTGCCAGCAGCCTGTGGGGGGGCTGGTATGGCTACACCTTC	CASSLWGGWYGYTF
-	TRBV9	TRBJ1-4	TRBD1	TGTGCCAGCAGCCCTCACTCTGGAACGGGACAGGTCCTTAATGAAAAACTGTTTTTT	CASSPHSGTGQVLNEKLFF
-	TRBV2	TRBJ1-5	-	TGTGCCAGCAGACCAGCGGGACCCAACAATCAGCCCCAGCATTTT	CASRPAGPNNQPQHF
-	TRBV7-2	TRBJ2-1	-	TGTGCCAGCAGCTTAGTCGGGCGGCAACAGGAGTTCTTC	CASSLVGRQQEFF
-	TRBV5-1	TRBJ2-7	-	TGCGCCAGCAGCTTGGCCGCGGCACGTTACGAGCAGTACTTC	CASSLAAARYEQYF
few	TRBV6-5	TRBJ2-1	-	TGTGCCAGCACCCCGTTTTTGGGCTCCGGGGATGAGCAGTTCTTC	CASTPFLGSGDEQFF
once	TRBV5-1	TRBJ2-1	-	TGCGCCAGCAGTCCGGTGGCCCCACAGGGCCATGAGCAGTTCTTC	CASSPVAPQGHEQFF
-	TRBV6-2/TRBV6-3	TRBJ2-7	-	TGTGCCAGCAGCCGTACCTACGAGCAGTACTTC	CASSRTYEQYF
-	TRBV28	TRBJ2-2	-	TGTGCCAGCAGTTTCGCGGGGGCGAACGGGGAGCTGTTTTTT	CASSFAGANGELFF
-	TRBV6-5	TRBJ1-2	TRBD1	TGTGCCAGCAGAGGGACAGTACCTAACTATGGCTACACCTTC	CASRGTVPNYGYTF
-	TRBV18	TRBJ2-7	-	TGTGCCAGCTCACCCATTGGCGGTACCTACGAGCAGTACTTC	CASSPIGGTYEQYF
-	TRBV23-1	TRBJ2-1	TRBD1	TGCGCCAGCAGTCAAATGGGCGACACGACAGGGCCGGCTAATGAGCAGTTCTTC	CASSQMGDTTGPANEQFF
-	TRBV10-3	TRBJ1-5	-	TGTGCCATCAGTGCGGCGGGTAACAATCAGCCCCAGCATTTT	CAISAAGNNQPQHF